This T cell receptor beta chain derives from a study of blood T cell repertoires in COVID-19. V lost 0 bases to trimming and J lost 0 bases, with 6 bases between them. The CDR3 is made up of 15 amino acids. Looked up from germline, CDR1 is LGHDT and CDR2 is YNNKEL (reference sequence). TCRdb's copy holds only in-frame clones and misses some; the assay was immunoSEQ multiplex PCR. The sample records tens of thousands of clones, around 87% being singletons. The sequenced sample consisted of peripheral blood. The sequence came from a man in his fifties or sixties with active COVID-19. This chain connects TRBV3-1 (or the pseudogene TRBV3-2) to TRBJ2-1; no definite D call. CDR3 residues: CASSQDSGSYNEQFF. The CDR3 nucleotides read TGTGCCAGCAGCCAAGACTCAGGCTCCTACAATGAGCAGTTCTTC.